This T cell receptor (beta chain) is from a study of blood T cells in healthy people across ages. Using a J-beta primer mix together with a sample-barcoded 5' primer, a second PCR was run for about 7 to 12 cycles. One entry per CDR3 protein results from TCRdb running MiXCR on the 5' RACE reads. The sample includes almost 550,000 distinct CDR3 sequences, about 25% seen only once; the top ten take 8.7%. For this clonotype: At one of its ends the junction is not consistent with the germline gene, which may arise from a read error.

Germline-derived CDR1 and CDR2 are SGHTA and FQGNSA. This CDR3 region has 15 residues. The sample was also linked to a second study, of T cells of mothers and their children. According to that study: Biologically related mothers and children overlapped slightly more than unrelated pairs, a non-significant difference.

The source of this sequence is a boy aged 10-17 years in good health. V gene TRBV7-2 combines with J gene TRBJ1-5; no definite D call. Specimen: blood. The CDR3 protein is CASSLQSASKQPQHF. The CDR3 bases are TGTGCCAGCAGCTTACAGAGCGCGAGCAAACAGCCCCAGCATTTT. Complete variable domain (other parts from reference TRBV7-2 and TRBJ1-5): GAGVSQSPSNKVTEKGKDVELRCDPISGHTALYWYRQSLGQGLEFLIYFQGNSAPDKSGLPSDRFSAERTGGSVSTLTIQRTQQEDSAVYLCASSLQSASKQPQHFGDGTRLSIL.